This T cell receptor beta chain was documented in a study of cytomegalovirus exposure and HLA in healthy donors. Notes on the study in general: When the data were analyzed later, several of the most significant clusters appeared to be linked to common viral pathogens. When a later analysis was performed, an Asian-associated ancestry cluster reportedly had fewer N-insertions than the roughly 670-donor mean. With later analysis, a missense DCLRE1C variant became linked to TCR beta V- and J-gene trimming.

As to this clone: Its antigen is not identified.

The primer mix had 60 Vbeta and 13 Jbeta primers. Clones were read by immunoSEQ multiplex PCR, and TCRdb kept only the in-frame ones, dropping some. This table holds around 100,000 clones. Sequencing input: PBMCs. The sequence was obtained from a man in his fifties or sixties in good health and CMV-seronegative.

The CDR3 nucleotides read TGTGCCAGCAGTTACTCGGTGAGGACCTACGAGCAGTACTTC. Translation gives CASSYSVRTYEQYF. The rearrangement joins TRBV6-6 to TRBJ2-7, with unresolved D. Germline values: CDR1 MNHNY, CDR2 SVGAGI (reference sequence). The germline V and J ends were trimmed by 0 bases and 2 bases, with 8 bases remaining between them. CDR3 length: 14 residues.